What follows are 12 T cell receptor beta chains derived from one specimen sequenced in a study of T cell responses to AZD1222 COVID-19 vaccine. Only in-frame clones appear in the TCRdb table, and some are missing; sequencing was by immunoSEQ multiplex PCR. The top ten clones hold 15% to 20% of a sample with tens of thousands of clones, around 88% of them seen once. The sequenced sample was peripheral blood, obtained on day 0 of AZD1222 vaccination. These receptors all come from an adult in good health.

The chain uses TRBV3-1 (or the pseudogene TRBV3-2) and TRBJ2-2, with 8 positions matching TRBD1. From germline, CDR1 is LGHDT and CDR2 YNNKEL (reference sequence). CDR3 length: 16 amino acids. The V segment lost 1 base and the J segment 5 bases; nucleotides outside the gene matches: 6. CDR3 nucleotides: TGTGCCAGCAGCCAAGGGACAGGGACGGGTACCGGGGAGCTGTTTTTT. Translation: CASSQGTGTGTGELFF.

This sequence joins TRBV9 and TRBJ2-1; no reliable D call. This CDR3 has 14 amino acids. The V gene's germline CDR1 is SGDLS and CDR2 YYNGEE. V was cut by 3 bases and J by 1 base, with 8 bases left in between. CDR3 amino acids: CASSGLASYNEQFF. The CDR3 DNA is TGTGCCAGCAGCGGCCTCGCATCCTACAATGAGCAGTTCTTC.

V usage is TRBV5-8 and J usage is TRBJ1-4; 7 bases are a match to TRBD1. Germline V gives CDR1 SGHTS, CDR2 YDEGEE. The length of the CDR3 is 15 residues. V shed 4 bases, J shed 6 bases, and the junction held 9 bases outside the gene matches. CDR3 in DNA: TGTGCCAGCAGCCTGGGACGGAGGGGGCATGAAAAACTGTTTTTT. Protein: CASSLGRRGHEKLFF.

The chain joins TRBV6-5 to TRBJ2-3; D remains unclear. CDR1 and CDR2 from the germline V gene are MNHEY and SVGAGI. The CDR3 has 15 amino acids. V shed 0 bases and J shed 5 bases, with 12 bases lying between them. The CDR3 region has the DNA TGTGCCAGCAGTTACTCGGCAGACGTGGGAGATACGCAGTATTTT. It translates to CASSYSADVGDTQYF.

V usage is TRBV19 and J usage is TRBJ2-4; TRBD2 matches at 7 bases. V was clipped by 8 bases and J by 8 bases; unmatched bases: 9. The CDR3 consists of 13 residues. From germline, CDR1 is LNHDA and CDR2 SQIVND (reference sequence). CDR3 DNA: TGTGCCAGTCTCGCACGGGGGGTAGACATTCAGTACTTC. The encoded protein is CASLARGVDIQYF.

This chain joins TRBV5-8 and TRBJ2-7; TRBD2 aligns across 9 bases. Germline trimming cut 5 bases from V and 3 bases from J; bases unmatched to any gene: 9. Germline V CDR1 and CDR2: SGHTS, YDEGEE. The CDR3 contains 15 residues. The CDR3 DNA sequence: TGTGCCAGCAGGACGCGGGAGGGTGGTTTCTACGAGCAGTACTTC. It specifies CASRTREGGFYEQYF.

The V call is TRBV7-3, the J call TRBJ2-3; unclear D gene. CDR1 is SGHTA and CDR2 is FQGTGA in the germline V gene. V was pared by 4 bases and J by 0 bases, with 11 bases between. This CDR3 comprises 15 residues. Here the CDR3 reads CASSSSTYSTDTQYF. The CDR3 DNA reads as TGTGCCAGCAGCTCCTCCACTTATAGCACAGATACGCAGTATTTT.

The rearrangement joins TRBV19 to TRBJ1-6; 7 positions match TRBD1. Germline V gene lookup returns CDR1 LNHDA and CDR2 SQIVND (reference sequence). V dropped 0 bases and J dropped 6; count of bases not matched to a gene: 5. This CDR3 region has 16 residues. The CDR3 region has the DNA TGTGCCAGTAGTATAGATCCCTGGGACAGTAATTCACCCCTCCACTTT. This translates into CASSIDPWDSNSPLHF.

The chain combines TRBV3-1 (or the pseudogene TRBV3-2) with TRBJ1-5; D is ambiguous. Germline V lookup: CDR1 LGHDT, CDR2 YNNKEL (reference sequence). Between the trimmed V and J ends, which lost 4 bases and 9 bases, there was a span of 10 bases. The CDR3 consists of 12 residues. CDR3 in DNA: TGTGCCAGCAGCCCCGCCGGGAGGCCCCAGCATTTT. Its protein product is CASSPAGRPQHF.

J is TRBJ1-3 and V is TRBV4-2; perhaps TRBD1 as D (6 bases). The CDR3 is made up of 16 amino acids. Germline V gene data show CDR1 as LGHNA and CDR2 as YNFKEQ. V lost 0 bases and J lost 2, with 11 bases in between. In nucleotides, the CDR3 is TGTGCCAGCAGCCAAGACAGGGGCAGCGCTGGAAACACCATATATTTT. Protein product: CASSQDRGSAGNTIYF.

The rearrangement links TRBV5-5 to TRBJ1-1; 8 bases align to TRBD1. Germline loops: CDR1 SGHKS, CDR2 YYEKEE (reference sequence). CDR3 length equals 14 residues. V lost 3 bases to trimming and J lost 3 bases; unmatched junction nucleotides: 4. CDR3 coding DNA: TGTGCCAGCAGCTGGAGACAGGGGTACACTGAAGCTTTCTTT. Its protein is CASSWRQGYTEAFF.

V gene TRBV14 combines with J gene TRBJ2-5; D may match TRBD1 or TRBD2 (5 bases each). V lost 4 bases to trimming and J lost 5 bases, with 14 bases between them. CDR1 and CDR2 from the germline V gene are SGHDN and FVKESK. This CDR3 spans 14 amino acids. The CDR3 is CASSPIGTGETQYF. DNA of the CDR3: TGTGCCAGCAGCCCGATTGGGACGGGGGAGACCCAGTACTTC.